This T cell receptor (beta chain) was sequenced in a study of blood T cell repertoires in COVID-19. Overall study: The United States, Italy and Spain provided the acute and convalescent COVID-19 samples. The analysed material was cDNA or gDNA that came from T cells, B-cell-depleted T cells, or PBMCs.

Trimming removed 3 bases from V and 4 bases from J, with 13 bases in between. There are 15 residues in the CDR3. The V gene's germline CDR1 is LNHDA and CDR2 SQIVND (reference sequence). Participant-reported clinical history was the basis for cohort assignment. Per the original methods: Reference gene primer amplification in the assay estimated nucleated cell counts. Sequencing used immunoSEQ multiplex PCR; TCRdb keeps in-frame clones, though not all of them. V and J calls plus clone size are reproduced from that table; the DNA served to infer D and trimming. The sample shows around 180,000 clones, 65% to 80% of them seen only once.

The rearrangement uses TRBV19 and TRBJ2-1; D is perhaps TRBD1 (6 bases). The specimen sequenced was PBMCs or T cells enriched from blood (not recorded which). This clonotype was sampled from a woman between 45 and 60 years old with acute COVID-19. In DNA, the CDR3 is TGTGCCAGTAGTATTAATTGGGGGCTTTACAATGAGCAGTTCTTC. Amino acid sequence: CASSINWGLYNEQFF.